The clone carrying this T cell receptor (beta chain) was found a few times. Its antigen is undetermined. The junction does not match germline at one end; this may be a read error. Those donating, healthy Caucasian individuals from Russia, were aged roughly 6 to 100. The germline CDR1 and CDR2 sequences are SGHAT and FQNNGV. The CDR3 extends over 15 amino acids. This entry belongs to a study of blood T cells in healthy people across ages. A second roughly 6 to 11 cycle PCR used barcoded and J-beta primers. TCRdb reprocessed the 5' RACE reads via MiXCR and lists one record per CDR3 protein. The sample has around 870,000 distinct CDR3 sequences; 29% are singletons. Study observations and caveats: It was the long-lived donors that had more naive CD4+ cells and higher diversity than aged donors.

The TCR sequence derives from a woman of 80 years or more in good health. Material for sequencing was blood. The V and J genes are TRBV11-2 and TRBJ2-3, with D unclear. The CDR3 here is CAGSLDNLGADTQYF. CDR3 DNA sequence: TGTGCCGGCAGTTTAGATAACCTAGGTGCAGATACGCAGTATTTT.